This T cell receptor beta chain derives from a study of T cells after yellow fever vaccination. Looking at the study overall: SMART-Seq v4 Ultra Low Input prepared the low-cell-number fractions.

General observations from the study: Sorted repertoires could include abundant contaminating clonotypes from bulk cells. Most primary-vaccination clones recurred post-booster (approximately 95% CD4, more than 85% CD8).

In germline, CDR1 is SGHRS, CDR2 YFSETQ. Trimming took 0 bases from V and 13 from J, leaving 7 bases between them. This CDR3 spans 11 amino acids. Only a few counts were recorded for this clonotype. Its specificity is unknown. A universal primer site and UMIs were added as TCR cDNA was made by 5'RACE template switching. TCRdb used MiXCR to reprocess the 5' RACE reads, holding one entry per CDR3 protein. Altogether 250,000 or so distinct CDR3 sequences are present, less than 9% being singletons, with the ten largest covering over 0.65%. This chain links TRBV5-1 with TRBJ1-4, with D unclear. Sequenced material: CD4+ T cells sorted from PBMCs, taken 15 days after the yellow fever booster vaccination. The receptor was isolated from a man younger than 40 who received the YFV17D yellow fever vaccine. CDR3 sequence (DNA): TGCGCCAGCAGCTTGGGCGAGGGACTGTTTTTT. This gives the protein CASSLGEGLFF.